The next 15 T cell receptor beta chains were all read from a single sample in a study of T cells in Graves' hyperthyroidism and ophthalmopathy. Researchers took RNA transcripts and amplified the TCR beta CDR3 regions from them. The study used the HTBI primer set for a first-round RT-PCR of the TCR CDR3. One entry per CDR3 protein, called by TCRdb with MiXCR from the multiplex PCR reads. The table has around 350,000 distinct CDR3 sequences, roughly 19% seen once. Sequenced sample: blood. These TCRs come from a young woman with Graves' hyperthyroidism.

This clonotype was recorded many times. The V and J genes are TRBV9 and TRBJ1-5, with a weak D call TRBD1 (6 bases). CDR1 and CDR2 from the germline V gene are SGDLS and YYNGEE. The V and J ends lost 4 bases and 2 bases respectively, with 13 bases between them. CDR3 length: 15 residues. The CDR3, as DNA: TGTGCCAGCAGCATTGAGGGGGAGGGCAATCAGCCCCAGCATTTT. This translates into CASSIEGEGNQPQHF.

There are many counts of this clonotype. The CDR3 nucleotides read TGTGCCAGCAGCCTAGGGGGTGCGTCTTCACCCCTCCACTTT. Translation gives CASSLGGASSPLHF. This chain joins TRBV12-3 or TRBV12-4 and TRBJ1-6, with a weak D call TRBD1 (6 bases). With 6 bases removed from V and 9 bases from J, the gap between germline ends came to 15 bases. The CDR3 runs to 14 residues.

CDR3 DNA: TGTGCCAGCAGCCCGCCGAACGGGAATCAGCCCCAGCATTTT. Translating it yields CASSPPNGNQPQHF. The genes are TRBV7-2 and TRBJ1-5; D gene unclear. The CDR3 is 14 residues long. Per the germline V gene, CDR1 is SGHTA and CDR2 is FQGNSA. Trimming shortened V by 5 bases and J by 4 bases, and 12 bases separated the two germline ends. The whole variable domain, remainder taken from reference TRBV7-2 and TRBJ1-5, is GAGVSQSPSNKVTEKGKDVELRCDPISGHTALYWYRQSLGQGLEFLIYFQGNSAPDKSGLPSDRFSAERTGGSVSTLTIQRTQQEDSAVYLCASSPPNGNQPQHFGDGTRLSIL.

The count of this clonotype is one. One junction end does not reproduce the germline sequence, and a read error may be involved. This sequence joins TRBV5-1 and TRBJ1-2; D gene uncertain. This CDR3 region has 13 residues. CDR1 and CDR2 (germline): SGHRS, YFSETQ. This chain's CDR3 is CSSSLDVGYGYTF. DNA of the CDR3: TGCTCCAGCAGCCTGGATGTAGGCTATGGCTACACCTTC.

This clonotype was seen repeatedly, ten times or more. The CDR3 region is CASSVGAGFGYYEQYF. In nucleotides, the CDR3 is TGTGCCAGCAGCGTAGGCGCGGGGTTCGGCTACTACGAGCAGTACTTC. V and J are TRBV9 and TRBJ2-7; tentative D call: TRBD2 (6 bases). The CDR3 extends over 16 amino acids. Germline-derived CDR1 and CDR2 are SGDLS and YYNGEE. V lost 0 bases to trimming and J lost 3 bases, with 16 bases between them.

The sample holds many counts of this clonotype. CDR3 in DNA: TGTGCCTGGGCGACAGGGCTGAACACTGAAGCTTTCTTT. It is translated as CAWATGLNTEAFF. The genes are TRBV30 and TRBJ1-1; 7 nucleotides match TRBD1. The germline CDR1 and CDR2 sequences are GTSNPN and SVGIG (reference sequence). The CDR3 has 13 amino acids. V lost 5 bases and J lost 0; bases outside the gene matches: 3.

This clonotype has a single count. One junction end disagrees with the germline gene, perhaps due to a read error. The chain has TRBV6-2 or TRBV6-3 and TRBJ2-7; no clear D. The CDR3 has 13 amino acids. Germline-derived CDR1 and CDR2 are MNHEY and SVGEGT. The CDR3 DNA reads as TGTGCTAGCAGTTACGAGGAGCGCTACGAGCAGTACTTC. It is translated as CASSYEERYEQYF.

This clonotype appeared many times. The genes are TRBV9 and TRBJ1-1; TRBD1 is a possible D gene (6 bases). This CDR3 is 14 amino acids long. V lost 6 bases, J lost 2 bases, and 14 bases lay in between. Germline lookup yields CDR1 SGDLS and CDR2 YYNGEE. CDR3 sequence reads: CASTTGHLNTEAFF. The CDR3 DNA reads TGTGCCAGCACCACGGGACATCTAAACACTGAAGCTTTCTTT.

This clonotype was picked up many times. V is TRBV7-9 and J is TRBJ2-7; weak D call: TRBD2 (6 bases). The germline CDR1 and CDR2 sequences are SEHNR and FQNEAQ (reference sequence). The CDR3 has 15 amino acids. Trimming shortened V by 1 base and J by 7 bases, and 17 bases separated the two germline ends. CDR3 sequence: CASSLVRGLSEEQYF. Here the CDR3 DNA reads TGTGCCAGCAGCTTAGTCCGGGGACTCTCTGAAGAGCAGTACTTC. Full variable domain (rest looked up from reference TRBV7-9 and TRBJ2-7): DTGVSQNPRHKITKRGQNVTFRCDPISEHNRLYWYRQTLGQGPEFLTYFQNEAQLEKSRLLSDRFSAERPKGSFSTLEIQRTEQGDSAMYLCASSLVRGLSEEQYFGPGTRLTVT.

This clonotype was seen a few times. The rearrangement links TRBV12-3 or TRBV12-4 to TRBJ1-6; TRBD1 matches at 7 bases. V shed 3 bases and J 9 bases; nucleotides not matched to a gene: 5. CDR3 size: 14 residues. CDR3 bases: TGTGCCAGCAGTTTTGGGGACAGCGCTTCACCCCTCCACTTT. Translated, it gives CASSFGDSASPLHF.

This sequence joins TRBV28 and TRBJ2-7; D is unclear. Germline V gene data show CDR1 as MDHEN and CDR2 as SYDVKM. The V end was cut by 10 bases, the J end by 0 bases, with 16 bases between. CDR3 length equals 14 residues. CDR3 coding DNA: TGTGCCACCTCGAAAGGATTTAACTCCTACGAGCAGTACTTC. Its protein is CATSKGFNSYEQYF.

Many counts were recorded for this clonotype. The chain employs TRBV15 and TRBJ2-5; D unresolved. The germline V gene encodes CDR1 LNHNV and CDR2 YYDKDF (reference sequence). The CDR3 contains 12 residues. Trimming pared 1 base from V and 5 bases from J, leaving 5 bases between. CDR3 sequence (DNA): TGTGCCACCAGCAGAGTCGGGGAGACCCAGTACTTC. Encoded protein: CATSRVGETQYF. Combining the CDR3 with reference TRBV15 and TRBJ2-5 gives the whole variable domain DAMVIQNPRYQVTQFGKPVTLSCSQTLNHNVMYWYQQKSSQAPKLLFHYYDKDFNNEADTPDNFQSRRPNTSFCFLDIRSPGLGDTAMYLCATSRVGETQYFGPGTRLLVL.

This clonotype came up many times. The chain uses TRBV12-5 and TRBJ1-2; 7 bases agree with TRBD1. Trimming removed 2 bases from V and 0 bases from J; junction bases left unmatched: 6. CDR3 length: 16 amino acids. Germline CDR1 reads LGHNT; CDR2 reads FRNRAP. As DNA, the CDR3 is TGTGCTAGTGGTTTGACTCGGGACAGCACTAACTATGGCTACACCTTC. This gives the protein CASGLTRDSTNYGYTF.

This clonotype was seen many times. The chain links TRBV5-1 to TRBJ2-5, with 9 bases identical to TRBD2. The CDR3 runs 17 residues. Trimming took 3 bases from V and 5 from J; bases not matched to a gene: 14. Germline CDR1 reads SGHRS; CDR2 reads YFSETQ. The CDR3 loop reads CASSSGLAKPGGETQYF. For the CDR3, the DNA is TGCGCCAGCAGCTCTGGACTAGCGAAACCCGGTGGGGAGACCCAGTACTTC.

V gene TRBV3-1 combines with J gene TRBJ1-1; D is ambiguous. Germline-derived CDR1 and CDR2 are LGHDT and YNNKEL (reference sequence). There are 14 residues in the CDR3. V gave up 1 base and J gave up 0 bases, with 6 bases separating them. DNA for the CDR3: TGTGCCAGCAGCCAAGGCAACTTGAACACTGAAGCTTTCTTT. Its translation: CASSQGNLNTEAFF.